Below are 29 T cell receptor beta chains sequenced from a single sample in a study of CD8 T cell repertoires and HIV-1 epitope variants. Their antigens remain unidentified. Sequenced by immunoSEQ multiplex PCR; TCRdb stores in-frame clones only, minus some. The sample lists about 5,400 clones; around 65% were seen once. Sequencing used cultured CD8+ T cells derived from PBMCs. The source of these receptors is a male donor with HIV.

V and J are TRBV9 and TRBJ2-2; TRBD1 agrees at 7 bases. Germline CDR1 reads SGDLS; CDR2 reads YYNGEE. The CDR3 runs 16 residues. The V segment lost 4 bases and the J segment 5 bases; nucleotides outside the gene matches: 11. CDR3 region: CASSLPPGGETGELFF. CDR3 DNA: TGTGCCAGCAGCTTACCCCCAGGGGGAGAGACCGGGGAGCTGTTTTTT. Using reference TRBV9 and TRBJ2-2 for the parts outside the CDR3, the full variable domain is DSGVTQTPKHLITATGQRVTLRCSPRSGDLSVYWYQQSLDQGLQFLIQYYNGEERAKGNILERFSAQQFPDLHSELNLSSLELGDSALYFCASSLPPGGETGELFFGEGSRLTVL.

This clone is medium-sized. V usage is TRBV7-9 and J usage is TRBJ2-7; 11 bases are shared with TRBD1. The CDR3 length is 17 residues. Germline V lookup: CDR1 SEHNR, CDR2 FQNEAQ (reference sequence). The V and J ends lost 0 bases and 7 bases, in that order; junction bases with no gene match: 11. The CDR3: CASSLAGLGQGAYEQYF. In DNA form, the CDR3 reads TGTGCCAGCAGCTTAGCAGGACTAGGACAGGGGGCTTATGAGCAGTACTTC. The full variable domain, its missing parts supplied by reference TRBV7-9 and TRBJ2-7, is DTGVSQNPRHKITKRGQNVTFRCDPISEHNRLYWYRQTLGQGPEFLTYFQNEAQLEKSRLLSDRFSAERPKGSFSTLEIQRTEQGDSAMYLCASSLAGLGQGAYEQYFGPGTRLTVT.

The gene calls are TRBV28 and TRBJ2-3, with 8 bases matching TRBD2. The germline gives CDR1 MDHEN, CDR2 SYDVKM. The CDR3 extends over 17 amino acids. Trimming took 5 bases from V and 5 from J; bases not matched to a gene: 15. The CDR3 nucleotides are TGTGCCAGCAGTCCTGACATAGCGGGGCCACGGGGAGATACGCAGTATTTT. This gives the protein CASSPDIAGPRGDTQYF. Based on the CDR3 plus reference TRBV28 and TRBJ2-3, the full variable domain is DVKVTQSSRYLVKRTGEKVFLECVQDMDHENMFWYRQDPGLGLRLIYFSYDVKMKEKGDIPEGYSVSREKKERFSLILESASTNQTSMYLCASSPDIAGPRGDTQYFGPGTRLTVL.

The chain uses TRBV5-1 and TRBJ2-7; 7 bases are a match to TRBD1. CDR1 SGHRS and CDR2 YFSETQ come from the germline V gene. V was pared by 4 bases and J by 2 bases, with 9 bases of the junction left unmatched. This CDR3 is 15 amino acids long. CDR3 coding DNA: TGCGCCAGCAGCCCGGACAGGTTCGAGACCTACGAGCAGTACTTC. This codes for CASSPDRFETYEQYF.

As concerns this clone: The junction departs from germline at one end; a sequencing error may be responsible. The rearrangement uses TRBV12-5 and TRBJ1-1; D not resolved. Germline V gene lookup returns CDR1 LGHNT and CDR2 FRNRAP. CDR3 length: 8 amino acids. CDR3 sequence: CVTRGAFF. DNA of the CDR3: TGCGTCACGCGAGGCGCTTTCTTT. Together with reference TRBV12-5 and TRBJ1-1, the CDR3 gives the full variable domain: DARVTQTPRHKVTEMGQEVTMRCQPILGHNTVFWYRQTMMQGLELLAYFRNRAPLDDSGMPKDRFSAEMPDATLATLKIQPSEPRDSAVYFCVTRGAFFGQGTRLTVV.

The chain uses TRBV21-1 and TRBJ1-1. TRBV21-1 counts as a pseudogene. This CDR3 spans 16 amino acids. CDR3 in amino acids: CASTKTPSGKNTEAFF. As DNA, the CDR3 is TGTGCCAGCACCAAAACCCCCTCCGGGAAGAACACTGAAGCTTTCTTT.

The genes are TRBV6-5 and TRBJ2-3, with 12 bases fitting TRBD2. Looked up from germline, CDR1 is MNHEY and CDR2 is SVGAGI. The V and J ends lost 0 bases and 3 bases, in that order; junction bases with no gene match: 1. This CDR3 spans 16 amino acids. The CDR3: CASSYSTSGSTDTQYF. CDR3 DNA sequence: TGTGCCAGCAGTTACTCGACTAGCGGGAGTACAGATACGCAGTATTTT.

This clone was seen only a few times. This chain connects TRBV6-5 to TRBJ1-5, with D tentatively TRBD1 (5 bases). The V gene lost 4 bases and the J gene lost 4 bases, with 8 bases spanning the gap. The germline gives CDR1 MNHEY, CDR2 SVGAGI. The CDR3 is 13 amino acids. The CDR3 DNA reads TGTGCCAGCAGTTGGCGACAGAATCAGCCCCAGCATTTT. It is translated as CASSWRQNQPQHF.

CDR3 coding DNA: TGTGCCAGCAGTGCGTACGAGCAGTACTTC. It yields the protein CASSAYEQYF. V gene TRBV2 combines with J gene TRBJ2-7; D remains ambiguous. Germline V CDR1 and CDR2: SNHLY, FYNNEI. V dropped 4 bases and J dropped 4 bases, with 2 bases sitting between them. This CDR3 contains 10 residues.

This clone occurred a few times. The chain has TRBV7-8 and TRBJ1-3, with 7 bases fitting TRBD1. V lost 11 bases and J lost 8; bases outside the gene matches: 9. This CDR3 region has 12 residues. Germline CDR1 reads SGHVS; CDR2 reads FQNEAQ. DNA for the CDR3: TGTGCCGGAGGTTTAACAGGGGACACCATATATTTT. Its translation: CAGGLTGDTIYF. Complete variable domain (other parts from reference TRBV7-8 and TRBJ1-3): GAGVSQSPRYKVAKRGQDVALRCDPISGHVSLFWYQQALGQGPEFLTYFQNEAQLDKSGLPSDRFFAERPEGSVSTLKIQRTQQEDSAVYLCAGGLTGDTIYFGEGSWLTVV.

The genes are TRBV5-1 and TRBJ2-7; 14 bases match TRBD2. The length of the CDR3 is 16 residues. J gave up 6 bases and V 3 bases, and 8 bases lay outside the gene matches. In germline, CDR1 is SGHRS, CDR2 YFSETQ. CDR3 sequence (DNA): TGCGCCAGCAGCTCCGGGACTAGCGGGAGAGGTCGCGAGCAGTACTTC. It specifies CASSSGTSGRGREQYF.

The sample holds a few counts of this clone. The chain employs TRBV28 and TRBJ1-6; D unresolved. Trimming stripped 9 bases from V and 10 bases from J, with 7 bases between. Germline CDR1 and CDR2: MDHEN and SYDVKM. The CDR3 is 10 residues long. CDR3 in amino acids: CASAGSPLHF. The DNA for the CDR3 is TGTGCCAGTGCGGGATCACCCCTCCACTTT.

The J gene is TRBJ2-7, the V gene TRBV13; D gene unclear. The CDR3 contains 14 residues. V was shortened by 6 bases and J by 2 bases, with 14 bases between the two germline ends. Germline-derived CDR1 and CDR2 are PRHDT and FYEKMQ (reference sequence). The DNA for the CDR3 is TGTGCCAGCAGTTCAGATGTCTCGGCCTACGAGCAGTACTTC. Residues: CASSSDVSAYEQYF.

This clone was observed a handful of times. The chain employs TRBV28 and TRBJ1-1; maybe TRBD1 (5 bases). Looked up from germline, CDR1 is MDHEN and CDR2 is SYDVKM. V was clipped by 6 bases and J by 0 bases, with 14 bases between them. The CDR3 totals 15 residues. CDR3 in amino acids: CASRQDHEVNTEAFF. CDR3 in DNA: TGTGCCAGCAGACAGGACCATGAAGTGAACACTGAAGCTTTCTTT.

This clone is a singleton in its sample. This chain uses TRBV27 with TRBJ2-2; D is unresolved. The CDR3 runs 12 residues. Germline assignment: CDR1 MNHEY and CDR2 SMNVEV (reference sequence). The germline V and J ends were trimmed by 4 bases and 0 bases, with 0 bases remaining between them. CDR3 coding DNA: TGTGCCAGCAGTTCGAACACCGGGGAGCTGTTTTTT. This encodes CASSSNTGELFF.

V gene TRBV5-6 combines with J gene TRBJ2-1; possibly TRBD1 or TRBD2 for D (5 bases each). V lost 4 bases, J lost 5 bases, and 19 bases lay in between. CDR3 length: 16 amino acids. Germline-derived CDR1 and CDR2 are SGHDT and YYEEEE. CDR3 sequence reads: CASSRRIAWGNNEQFF. In nucleotides, the CDR3 is TGTGCCAGCAGCCGACGTATAGCTTGGGGGAACAATGAGCAGTTCTTC.

CDR3 sequence: CASISVWSGPNTEAFF. CDR3 bases: TGTGCCAGCATTTCGGTCTGGTCAGGGCCAAACACTGAAGCTTTCTTT. The genes are TRBV2 and TRBJ1-1, with D possibly matching TRBD1 (5 bases). This CDR3 has 16 amino acids. Trimming shortened V by 7 bases and J by 2 bases, and 20 bases separated the two germline ends. The V gene's germline CDR1 is SNHLY and CDR2 FYNNEI. Complete variable domain (other parts from reference TRBV2 and TRBJ1-1): EPEVTQTPSHQVTQMGQEVILRCVPISNHLYFYWYRQILGQKVEFLVSFYNNEISEKSEIFDDQFSVERPDGSNFTLKIRSTKLEDSAMYFCASISVWSGPNTEAFFGQGTRLTVV.

The gene calls are TRBV7-9 and TRBJ2-2; D is uncertain. CDR3 length equals 16 residues. Germline values: CDR1 SEHNR, CDR2 FQNEAQ (reference sequence). V shed 2 bases and J shed 3 bases, with 13 bases lying between them. This chain's CDR3 is CASSLLEEFYTGELFF. The CDR3 nucleotides read TGTGCCAGCAGCTTACTTGAGGAGTTCTACACCGGGGAGCTGTTTTTT.

A few counts support this clone. The V call is TRBV7-6, the J call TRBJ2-1; 12 bases agree with TRBD2. The CDR3 is made up of 15 amino acids. Trimming took 7 bases from V and 7 from J; bases not matched to a gene: 8. CDR1 and CDR2 (germline): SGHVS, FNYEAQ. CDR3 region: CASTETSGSRNEQFF. For the CDR3, the DNA is TGTGCCAGCACCGAGACTAGCGGGAGTCGGAATGAGCAGTTCTTC. Combining the CDR3 with reference TRBV7-6 and TRBJ2-1 gives the whole variable domain GAGVSQSPRYKVTKRGQDVALRCDPISGHVSLYWYRQALGQGPEFLTYFNYEAQQDKSGLPNDRFSAERPEGSISTLTIQRTEQRDSAMYRCASTETSGSRNEQFFGPGTRLTVL.

V gene TRBV28 combines with J gene TRBJ1-2; D gene ambiguous. V was pared by 2 bases and J by 8 bases, with 18 bases between. Germline V gene sequence: CDR1 MDHEN, CDR2 SYDVKM. The CDR3 spans 15 residues. The CDR3 loop reads CASSLTVLHGYGYTF. CDR3 nucleotides: TGTGCCAGCAGTTTAACCGTCCTCCACGGCTACGGCTACACCTTC.

This clone has just a few counts. The J gene is TRBJ1-5, the V gene TRBV15; 8 bases align to TRBD1. V was clipped by 4 bases and J by 7 bases; unmatched bases: 9. This CDR3 comprises 15 residues. CDR1 LNHNV and CDR2 YYDKDF come from the germline V gene (reference sequence). The CDR3 spells CATSTLTGAEQPQHF. The CDR3 DNA is TGTGCCACCAGCACCCTGACAGGGGCAGAGCAGCCCCAGCATTTT. The entire variable domain, with the rest obtained from reference TRBV15 and TRBJ1-5, is as follows: DAMVIQNPRYQVTQFGKPVTLSCSQTLNHNVMYWYQQKSSQAPKLLFHYYDKDFNNEADTPDNFQSRRPNTSFCFLDIRSPGLGDTAMYLCATSTLTGAEQPQHFGDGTRLSIL.

CDR3 in amino acids: CASSYGQGASYEQYF. The CDR3 region has the DNA TGTGCCAGCAGTTACGGGCAGGGGGCCAGTTACGAGCAGTACTTC. The chain is built from TRBV6-5 and TRBJ2-7; 8 positions agree with TRBD1. The CDR3 sequence is 15 residues long. V shed 2 bases, J shed 4 bases, and the junction held 7 bases outside the gene matches. Germline V gene lookup returns CDR1 MNHEY and CDR2 SVGAGI.

This rearrangement joins TRBV5-6 to TRBJ1-2; possible D gene TRBD1, 6 bases. The CDR3 is 14 amino acids. V lost 0 bases and J 9 bases, leaving 15 bases between the germline ends. CDR1 SGHDT and CDR2 YYEEEE come from the germline V gene. CDR3 DNA: TGTGCCAGCAGCTTGGGGCAGGGGCTGATACGCTACACCTTC. Its translation is CASSLGQGLIRYTF.

The chain recombines TRBV7-2 with TRBJ2-1, with 8 bases identical to TRBD2. Germline loops: CDR1 SGHTA, CDR2 FQGNSA. There are 14 residues in the CDR3. Trimming removed 5 bases from V and 4 bases from J; junction bases left unmatched: 4. As DNA, the CDR3 is TGTGCCAGCAGCCGTTTAGCGGGATACAATGAGCAGTTCTTC. Protein sequence: CASSRLAGYNEQFF.

By sample fraction, this clone is medium-sized. J is TRBJ1-6 and V is TRBV9; 8 bases fit TRBD1. The V segment lost 0 bases and the J segment 7 bases; nucleotides outside the gene matches: 15. The germline V gene has CDR1 SGDLS and CDR2 YYNGEE. CDR3 length: 19 residues. The CDR3 sequence: CASSVDKGTGSGGNSPLHF. DNA of the CDR3: TGTGCCAGCAGCGTAGACAAAGGGACAGGCTCTGGGGGGAATTCACCCCTCCACTTT.

The chain links TRBV2 to TRBJ1-2, with D possibly matching TRBD1 (5 bases). The CDR3 is 15 amino acids. Trimming left V 1 base short and J 5 bases short, with 14 bases between. Germline CDR1 SNHLY, CDR2 FYNNEI. The CDR3 bases are TGTGCCAGCAGTGAAGTGGCAGGGCGTGGGTATGGCTACACCTTC. Protein: CASSEVAGRGYGYTF. Based on the CDR3 plus reference TRBV2 and TRBJ1-2, the full variable domain is EPEVTQTPSHQVTQMGQEVILRCVPISNHLYFYWYRQILGQKVEFLVSFYNNEISEKSEIFDDQFSVERPDGSNFTLKIRSTKLEDSAMYFCASSEVAGRGYGYTFGSGTRLTVV.

This clone has only a few counts. The chain links TRBV6-5 to TRBJ1-4; D gene uncertain. The germline CDR1 and CDR2 sequences are MNHEY and SVGAGI. There are 15 residues in the CDR3. Trimming left V 6 bases short and J 0 bases short, with 11 bases between. CDR3: CASSPYTSTNEKLFF. In DNA form, the CDR3 reads TGTGCCAGCAGCCCCTACACTTCAACTAATGAAAAACTGTTTTTT.

This clone was counted a few times. This rearrangement joins TRBV29-1 to TRBJ1-2; D is ambiguous. This CDR3 spans 13 amino acids. The germline V gene encodes CDR1 SQVTM and CDR2 ANQGSEA. Trimming pared 7 bases from V and 4 bases from J, leaving 16 bases between. The CDR3 DNA follows: TGCAGCGCCCAGGACGGGAGGACCTATGGCTACACCTTC. This encodes CSAQDGRTYGYTF.

V is TRBV9 and J is TRBJ2-3, with 7 positions matching TRBD2. This CDR3 contains 15 residues. Trimming removed 0 bases from V and 2 bases from J; junction bases left unmatched: 3. Germline-derived CDR1 and CDR2 are SGDLS and YYNGEE. The CDR3 coding sequence is TGTGCCAGCAGCGTAGGCAGCGGGGACACAGATACGCAGTATTTT. Its translation: CASSVGSGDTDTQYF.